The clone carrying this TCR beta chain showed up just once. Antigen unknown. A clone one base away is much larger, so this may be a read error. The source of the sample is a study of T cell repertoires in cytomegalovirus infection. Germline V gives CDR1 SGHTA, CDR2 FQGNSA. V trimming: 10 bases; J trimming: 3 bases; junction bases outside the gene matches: 14. The CDR3 runs 15 residues. TCRdb redid the calling of the reads with MiXCR, one entry per CDR3 protein. The sample has about 920,000 distinct CDR3 sequences, 31% seen once. The rearrangement joins TRBV7-2 to TRBJ1-2, with TRBD1 identical over 7 bases. The sequencing used cultured CD8+ T cells from PBMCs, collected from culture after CMV antigen stimulation. The source is a human donor in good health (CMV status not recorded). Some clones in this sample may be carry-over from other donors' samples. CDR3 sequence: CANRPLQGRDYGYTF. The CDR3 nucleotides read TGTGCCAACAGACCATTACAGGGGAGAGACTATGGCTACACCTTC.